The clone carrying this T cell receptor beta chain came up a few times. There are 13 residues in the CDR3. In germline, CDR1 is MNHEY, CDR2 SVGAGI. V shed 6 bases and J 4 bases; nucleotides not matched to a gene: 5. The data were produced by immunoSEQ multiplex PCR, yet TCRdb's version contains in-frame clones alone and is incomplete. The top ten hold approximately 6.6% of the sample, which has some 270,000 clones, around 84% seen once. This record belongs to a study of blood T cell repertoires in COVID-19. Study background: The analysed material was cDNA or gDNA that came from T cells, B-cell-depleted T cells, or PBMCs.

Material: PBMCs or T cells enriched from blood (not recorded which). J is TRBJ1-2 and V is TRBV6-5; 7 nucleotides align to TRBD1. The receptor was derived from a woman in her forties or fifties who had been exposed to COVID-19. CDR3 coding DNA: TGTGCCAGCAGCCAGACAGGGTTCTATGGCTACACCTTC. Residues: CASSQTGFYGYTF.